This TCR beta chain was recovered during a study of siplizumab effects on memory and regulatory T cells (dated by TCRdb to about 2019). Notes on the research overall: The study examined how the anti-CD2 antibody siplizumab affects alloreactive T-cell subsets in allogeneic mixed lymphocyte reactions built from human PBMCs. The paper's findings and limits, for the study overall: Sequences below about 10^-5 frequency were poorly captured, so only a minor fraction of alloreactive clones could be mapped to unstimulated subsets. Compared with memory T cells, unstimulated naive T cells appeared more diverse, and naive cells seemed to make a substantial contribution to the alloresponse. No functional confirmation was obtained for the suppressive function of proliferating Tregs from siplizumab cultures. In reactions with siplizumab, an average of around 70% of mappable alloreactive CD4+ clones were Treg-derived, compared with about 27% in control reactions. For roughly 80-97% of proliferating CD4+ or CD8+ clones, no naive or memory phenotype could be assigned. Siplizumab significantly reduced the cumulative frequency of alloreactive sequences traceable to unstimulated CD4+ memory T cells.

As concerns this clone: Its antigen target is currently unknown. Base-call qualities are not available, and no considerably larger clone is one nucleotide away.

TCRbeta CDR3 sequencing was performed on sorted unstimulated T cells and on proliferating T cells recovered from mixed lymphocyte reactions. Fresh whole blood from 9 to 11 HLA-typed healthy donors was used to isolate PBMCs. To map where alloreactive clones came from, unstimulated CD4+ non-regulatory T cells were FACS-sorted. The library came from the immunoSEQ multiplex PCR assay. About 10^5 TCR templates per sample were assayed on the deep sequencing platform. Genomic DNA extracted from sorted T cells was used for TCRbeta CDR3 sequencing. Per the original workflow: The R programming language was used for clonal analysis of TCRbeta CDR3 data. Comparing unstimulated samples against CFSE-low samples taken after the reaction was how alloreactive CD4+ and CD8+ clones were defined. Regulatory or non-regulatory origin was assigned to alloreactive CD4+ clones by matching of sequences to sorted unstimulated Treg and non-Treg repertoires. The table comes from immuneACCESS by way of TCRdb, which keeps in-frame sequences with V and J called. Part of the clones is missing from these tables; in studies checked, under half for an unresolved V gene and the rest for unknown reasons. That table gives V, J and clone size, and the DNA gave D and trimming. The sample contains about 100,000 clones, about 95% of them found a single time. The ten largest make up roughly 1.4% of the sample.

Including cysteine and phenylalanine, the CDR3 has 13 amino acids. CDR3 DNA only is kept here, 39 bases in frame from base 1. Cut back by 2 bases and 3 bases, the V and J ends lie 7 bases apart. As encoded in the germline V gene, CDR1 is MNHNS while CDR2 is SASEGT. The rearrangement combines TRBV6-1 with TRBJ1-1; the D gene cannot be named for sure. Sequenced material: non-Treg CD4+ T cells sorted from blood. In the paper's terms, the cell subset or site label means: FACS-sorted unstimulated CD4+ non-regulatory T cells. This TCR derives from a human donor in good health. The nucleotides read TGTGCCAGCAGTGAAATAGGTTACACTGAAGCTTTCTTT. The encoded protein is CASSEIGYTEAFF.